This is a list of T cell receptor beta chains from one sample in a study of blood T cell repertoires in COVID-19. The protocol was immunoSEQ multiplex PCR, while the TCRdb copy is restricted to in-frame clones and leaves out a portion. There are about 140,000 clones in the sample; more than 80% occur only once, and roughly 1.7% lies in the top ten. The sample consisted of PBMCs or T cells enriched from blood (not recorded which). The origin of the receptors is a woman between 18 and 30 years old who had been exposed to COVID-19. CDR3s include the opening cysteine and the closing phenylalanine or tryptophan. Fields, in order: J gene, D gene, clone size, V gene, CDR3 DNA, CDR3 protein. D genes are given only for firm matches. Clone size is not always given. Where it is, it says once, few, many or a class for expanded clones.

>TRBJ2-1|.|.|TRBV11-3
TGTGCCAGCAGCTTAGGGGGAATTACTAGCTCCTACAATGAGCAGTTCTTC
CASSLGGITSSYNEQFF
>TRBJ2-2|TRBD2|.|TRBV7-3
TGTGCCAGCAGCGCACCTAGCGGGAGCGTGAACACCGGGGAGCTGTTTTTT
CASSAPSGSVNTGELFF
>TRBJ2-1|TRBD2|.|TRBV6-5
TGTGCCAGCAGTTCTAGCGGGAGCTCCTACAATGAGCAGTTCTTC
CASSSSGSSYNEQFF
>TRBJ2-1|.|.|TRBV30
TGTGCCTGGAGTATCAGGAAAACTTCCAATGAGCAGTTCTTC
CAWSIRKTSNEQFF
>TRBJ2-7|.|.|TRBV27
TGTGCCAGCAGTGTTAATAGGGGGGGTATGCGCTACGAGCAGTACTTC
CASSVNRGGMRYEQYF
>TRBJ2-7|.|.|TRBV4-1
TGCGCCAGCAGCCCCAGGGGTCGGGGTCCCTACGAGCAGTACTTC
CASSPRGRGPYEQYF
>TRBJ2-3|TRBD2|.|TRBV28
TGTGCCAGCAGCCAGTTTCTCGGGGGGGCGGGAGAGTTGGATACGCAGTATTTT
CASSQFLGGAGELDTQYF
>TRBJ1-5|.|.|TRBV5-1
TGCGCCAGCAGCCTTGGGGCAGGGCATCAGCCCCAGCATTTT
CASSLGAGHQPQHF
>TRBJ2-1|TRBD2|.|TRBV27
TGTGCCAGCAGTACCGGACTAGCGGAAGCTACAGTTGAGCAGTTCTTC
CASSTGLAEATVEQFF
>TRBJ2-7|.|.|TRBV28
TGTGCCAGCATCACCACCCAACCTAGCAGCGAGCAGTACTTC
CASITTQPSSEQYF
>TRBJ2-1|TRBD2|.|TRBV5-1
TGCGCCAGCAGCTTATTACCGGGACTAGCGTCTGAGGATGAGCAGTTCTTC
CASSLLPGLASEDEQFF
>TRBJ1-2|TRBD1|.|TRBV29-1
TGCAGCGTAACCACTGGACAGGGGGCGCTTAATGGCTACACCTTC
CSVTTGQGALNGYTF
>TRBJ2-2|TRBD1|.|TRBV3-1/TRBV3-2
TGTGCCAGCAGCCACCTCGGGACAGGGGGCCTCCGGGGGGTGCTGTTTTTT
CASSHLGTGGLRGVLFF
>TRBJ2-2|TRBD1|.|TRBV7-2
TGTGCCAGCACCCTACATCCGGGACAGGGCACCACCGGGGAGCTGTTTTTT
CASTLHPGQGTTGELFF
>TRBJ1-1|.|once|TRBV7-9
TGTGCCAGCAGGAGAGGAGTGAACACTGAAGCTTTCTTT
CASRRGVNTEAFF
>TRBJ1-5|.|.|TRBV19
TGTGCCAGTAGTTCAGATAGCTATAGCAATCAGCCCCAGCATTTT
CASSSDSYSNQPQHF
>TRBJ2-7|.|once|TRBV19
TGTGCCAGTAGTATCAACCGCGTGTACGAGCAGTACTTC
CASSINRVYEQYF
>TRBJ2-6|TRBD2|.|TRBV28
TGTGCCAGCAGTCCCGTGGGTAGCGGGAGACCTCCTGGGGCCAACGTCCTGACTTTC
CASSPVGSGRPPGANVLTF
>TRBJ2-1|TRBD2|.|TRBV15
TGTGCCACCAGCCGAAGGACTAGCGGGAGCCCTGAGCAGTTCTTC
CATSRRTSGSPEQFF
>TRBJ2-3|TRBD2|few|TRBV9
TGTGCCAGCAGCGTAGGGCGGGAGAGCACAGATACGCAGTATTTT
CASSVGRESTDTQYF
>TRBJ2-7|.|.|TRBV5-1
TGCGCCAGCAGCTTGGGGGGTGGGGCGAATGAGCAGTACTTC
CASSLGGGANEQYF
>TRBJ1-1|.|.|TRBV11-1
TGTGCCAGCAGCTTATGGGTCGGAGGGGACACTGAAGCTTTCTTT
CASSLWVGGDTEAFF
>TRBJ2-3|TRBD2|.|TRBV18
TGTGCCAGCTCACCTCCTAGCGGGGATACGCAGTATTTT
CASSPPSGDTQYF
>TRBJ2-3|.|.|TRBV11-1
TGTGCCAGCAGCCCCCACATCGCAGATACGCAGTATTTT
CASSPHIADTQYF
>TRBJ1-2|TRBD1|.|TRBV7-9
TGTGCCAGCAGCTTAGCGGTAGGGACAGTTTATGGCTACACCTTC
CASSLAVGTVYGYTF
>TRBJ1-4|TRBD1|.|TRBV18
TGTGCCAGCTCACCGTTTCAAGCCGGGACAGCTGAAAAACTGTTTTTT
CASSPFQAGTAEKLFF
>TRBJ1-5|TRBD1|.|TRBV19
TGTGCCAGTAGTTTCGGGACAGGGGGGTATAGCAATCAGCCCCAGCATTTT
CASSFGTGGYSNQPQHF
>TRBJ1-5|.|.|TRBV18
TGTGCCAGCTCACCCGGGACACTGAGCAATCAGCCCCAGCATTTT
CASSPGTLSNQPQHF
>TRBJ1-1|TRBD1|.|TRBV5-4
TGTGCCAGCAGCATTGGGAGGGACAGGAGCCAGCGGAACACTGAAGCTTTCTTT
CASSIGRDRSQRNTEAFF
>TRBJ2-7|TRBD1|.|TRBV28
TGTGCCAGCGGGGACAGACGATACGAGCAGTACTTC
CASGDRRYEQYF
>TRBJ1-3|TRBD1|once|TRBV7-2
TGTGCCAGCAGCTTAGGACAGGGGGCTGGAAACACCATATATTTT
CASSLGQGAGNTIYF
>TRBJ2-2|.|.|TRBV28
TGTGCCAGCAGGACGGCAGGGCTCACCGGGGAGCTGTTTTTT
CASRTAGLTGELFF
>TRBJ2-1|TRBD1|.|TRBV14
TGTGCCAGCAGCCAACCGGGACAGGGCTACAATGAGCAGTTCTTC
CASSQPGQGYNEQFF
>TRBJ1-1|TRBD1|.|TRBV30
TGTGCCTGGTCCCAGGGGGACACTGAAGCTTTCTTT
CAWSQGDTEAFF
>TRBJ1-2|TRBD1|.|TRBV28
TGTGCCAGCAGCAGACAGGGTATAACCTATGGCTACACCTTC
CASSRQGITYGYTF
>TRBJ1-1|.|few|TRBV28
TGTGCCAGCACCCTGGGACAATCGAACACTGAAGCTTTCTTT
CASTLGQSNTEAFF
>TRBJ2-1|.|.|TRBV5-1
TGCGCCAGCAGCTTGGCCGAGGGAGGATCCTACAATGAGCAGTTCTTC
CASSLAEGGSYNEQFF
>TRBJ2-1|TRBD2|.|TRBV4-1
TGCGCCAGCAGCCAAGGAACGGCGGGAGGCTCCTACAATGAGCAGTTCTTC
CASSQGTAGGSYNEQFF
>TRBJ1-2|TRBD1|.|TRBV10-2
TGCGCCAGCAGTGAGTCCGGGACAGGGGGTATGGGCTACACCTTC
CASSESGTGGMGYTF
>TRBJ2-1|.|many|TRBV11-3
TGTGCCAGCAGCTTAGAGTTCCAGGGCTACAATGAGCAGTTCTTC
CASSLEFQGYNEQFF
>TRBJ1-2|.|.|TRBV7-6
TGTGCCAGCACCCCCTTCGGCGGACTCAAAATGTTTGGCTACACCTTC
CASTPFGGLKMFGYTF
>TRBJ2-7|TRBD2|.|TRBV7-2
TGTGCCAGCAGCTGGGCGCGGGAGAAAAACGAGCAGTACTTC
CASSWAREKNEQYF
>TRBJ2-2|.|.|TRBV6-4
TGTGCCAGCAGTGAAGTAGATGGGAGCGGGGAGCTGTTTTTT
CASSEVDGSGELFF
>TRBJ1-2|.|.|TRBV5-5
TGTGCCAGCAGCGAAACCCGGGAGAAAACTAACTATGGCTACACCTTC
CASSETREKTNYGYTF
>TRBJ1-1|TRBD1|.|TRBV27
TGTGCCAGCAGTCCCTTCTGGGACAGGGGTGAAGCTTTCTTT
CASSPFWDRGEAFF
>TRBJ1-5|.|.|TRBV5-8
TGTGCCACTGGGGGGGGGCTTTTTCCGGGTCAGCCCCAGCATTTT
CATGGGLFPGQPQHF
>TRBJ1-2|.|.|TRBV12-3/TRBV12-4
TGTGCCAGCAGTTTATCATCAAACTATGGCTACACCTTC
CASSLSSNYGYTF
>TRBJ1-2|.|once|TRBV28
TGTGCCAGCACCCCGGGTTCCTATGGCTACACCTTC
CASTPGSYGYTF
>TRBJ1-1|TRBD1|.|TRBV10-3
TGTGCCATCAGTGAGTCCGGGACAGGGGCGTCCACTGAAGCTTTCTTT
CAISESGTGASTEAFF
>TRBJ2-3|.|.|TRBV21-1
TGTGCCAGCAGCAAAAAACCCCACCCCCGGAGAATAGGGCTAGCGGGAGCAAGTGCAGATACGCAGTATTTT
CASSKKPHPRRIGLAGASADTQYF